A selection of T cell receptor beta chains follows, all from one sample in a study of blood T cell repertoires in COVID-19. Clones were sequenced by immunoSEQ multiplex PCR, and TCRdb holds only the in-frame ones, with some missing. The data hold 140,000 to 150,000 clones, with 85% observed a single time. The sample consisted of PBMCs or T cells enriched from blood (not recorded which). The receptor source for this set is a woman aged 40 to 55 who had recovered from COVID-19. CDR3s include the opening cysteine and the closing phenylalanine or tryptophan. The D gene is left open where the match is weak. The size entry is marked missing in some rows and otherwise reads once, few, many or a size class.

j_call d_call v_call clone_size cdr3_aa cdr3_nt
TRBJ2-3 TRBD2 TRBV9 NA CASSVTAGGSTDTQYF TGTGCCAGCAGCGTGACGGCGGGGGGGAGCACAGATACGCAGTATTTT
TRBJ2-1 NA TRBV2 NA CASRMTSYEQFF TGTGCCAGCAGAATGACATCATATGAGCAGTTCTTC
TRBJ2-3 TRBD2 TRBV7-6 NA CASSLSFSGRGTDTQYF TGTGCCAGCAGCTTATCTTTTAGCGGGAGGGGCACAGATACGCAGTATTTT
TRBJ1-2 NA TRBV4-1 NA CASSQVMGDTVGGYTF TGCGCCAGCAGCCAAGTTATGGGGGACACTGTTGGGGGCTACACCTTC
TRBJ1-2 NA TRBV28 NA CASSRGGTYGYTF TGTGCCAGCAGTAGGGGGGGGACCTATGGCTACACCTTC
TRBJ2-2 TRBD2 TRBV13 NA CASSQAGGNTGELFF TGTGCCAGCAGCCAAGCGGGGGGGAACACCGGGGAGCTGTTTTTT
TRBJ1-2 TRBD1 TRBV28 NA CASSSGTGEIGGYTF TGTGCCAGCAGTTCCGGGACAGGGGAAATTGGTGGCTACACCTTC
TRBJ2-7 NA TRBV5-1 few CASSLGSGPYEQYF TGCGCCAGCAGCTTGGGGTCAGGGCCCTACGAGCAGTACTTC
TRBJ2-1 TRBD2 TRBV4-1 NA CASSQDQSGGVYNEQFF TGCGCCAGCAGCCAAGATCAGTCCGGGGGGGTCTACAATGAGCAGTTCTTC
TRBJ2-5 NA TRBV28 NA CASSFRWALELQNQETQYF TGTGCCAGCAGTTTTCGGTGGGCGCTGGAATTACAGAACCAAGAGACCCAGTACTTC
TRBJ2-2 TRBD2 TRBV2 NA CASRGLAGNTGELFF TGTGCCAGCAGGGGACTAGCGGGGAACACCGGGGAGCTGTTTTTT
TRBJ2-7 NA TRBV25-1 NA CASSEPGLLGQYF TGTGCCAGCAGTGAACCGGGTCTCTTGGGGCAGTACTTC
TRBJ1-2 TRBD1 TRBV29-1 NA CSVGQGASWGYTF TGCAGCGTTGGACAGGGGGCCTCCTGGGGCTACACCTTC
TRBJ2-7 TRBD1 TRBV2 NA CAGDRGDHEQYF TGTGCCGGAGACAGGGGAGACCACGAGCAGTACTTC
TRBJ1-3 TRBD1 TRBV25-1 NA CASRGWGQGSGNTIYF TGTGCCAGCAGGGGGTGGGGACAGGGCTCTGGAAACACCATATATTTT
TRBJ2-1 TRBD1 TRBV11-2 NA CASSLDWDRAYNEQFF TGTGCCAGCAGCTTAGATTGGGACAGGGCCTACAATGAGCAGTTCTTC
TRBJ2-7 TRBD1 TRBV4-1 NA CASSQDQGDSYEQYF TGCGCCAGCAGCCAAGATCAGGGGGACTCCTACGAGCAGTACTTC
TRBJ2-6 NA TRBV19 NA CASNPGYSGANVLTF TGTGCCAGTAATCCGGGTTACTCTGGGGCCAACGTCCTGACTTTC
TRBJ1-6 NA TRBV2 NA CASRPPIAGVNSPLHF TGTGCCAGCAGACCACCGATAGCGGGGGTAAATTCACCCCTCCACTTT
TRBJ1-5 TRBD1 TRBV12-5 NA CASGADRVDGPQHF TGTGCTAGTGGGGCGGACAGGGTCGATGGGCCCCAGCATTTT
TRBJ1-1 TRBD1 TRBV10-3 NA CAIMGGGQGRNTEAFF TGTGCCATCATGGGGGGTGGACAGGGGCGGAACACTGAAGCTTTCTTT
TRBJ2-1 NA TRBV7-8 NA CASSLRGSEQFF TGTGCCAGCAGCCTCAGGGGTTCTGAGCAGTTCTTC
TRBJ2-3 TRBD1 TRBV7-8 NA CASRLPGQGLLLATDTQYF TGTGCCAGCAGGCTACCGGGACAGGGTTTACTTCTTGCCACAGATACGCAGTATTTT
TRBJ2-3 NA TRBV11-1 NA CASSLEGAASTDTQYF TGTGCCAGCAGCTTAGAAGGGGCGGCTAGCACAGATACGCAGTATTTT
TRBJ1-3 NA TRBV19 once CASTSEGNTIYF NA
TRBJ1-1 TRBD1 TRBV29-1 NA CSAVTIPGQGKGTEAFF TGCAGCGCAGTAACTATCCCGGGACAGGGTAAGGGCACTGAAGCTTTCTTT
TRBJ1-1 TRBD1 TRBV18 once CASSITGANTEAFF TGTGCCAGCTCAATCACAGGGGCGAACACTGAAGCTTTCTTT
TRBJ2-3 TRBD2 TRBV7-8 NA CASSFSGRADTQYF TGTGCCAGCAGCTTTAGCGGGAGAGCAGATACGCAGTATTTT
TRBJ1-1 NA TRBV6-5 NA CASSPYPEGAFF TGTGCCAGCAGTCCCTATCCGGAGGGAGCTTTCTTT
TRBJ2-1 TRBD2 TRBV11-3 NA CASSLDSGSGSHNEQFF TGTGCCAGCAGCTTAGATTCAGGTAGCGGGAGCCACAATGAGCAGTTCTTC
TRBJ2-5 NA TRBV7-3 NA CASSQTLGQKETQYF TGTGCCAGCAGCCAGACTTTGGGACAAAAAGAGACCCAGTACTTC
TRBJ1-1 NA TRBV21-1 NA CASSKGKGANTEAFF TGTGCCAGCAGCAAAGGGAAGGGAGCGAACACTGAAGCTTTCTTT
TRBJ1-4 TRBD1 TRBV28 NA CASSSQTGTGREKLFF TGTGCCAGCAGTTCCCAAACCGGGACAGGAAGGGAAAAACTGTTTTTT
TRBJ2-1 TRBD2 TRBV7-3 NA CASSPGLAGYNEQFF TGTGCCAGCAGCCCCGGGCTAGCGGGCTACAATGAGCAGTTCTTC
TRBJ2-5 NA TRBV15 NA CATSPGPEETQYF TGTGCCACCAGCCCAGGGCCAGAAGAGACCCAGTACTTC
TRBJ2-5 NA TRBV11-2 NA CASSLNPFGQYF TGTGCCAGCAGCTTAAACCCATTCGGCCAGTACTTC
TRBJ2-5 TRBD1 TRBV5-4 NA CASRPDRAGETQYF TGTGCCAGCAGACCCGACAGGGCCGGTGAGACCCAGTACTTC
TRBJ2-7 TRBD2 TRBV3-1/TRBV3-2 NA CASSPLRGGAGEQYF TGTGCCAGCAGCCCCCTCCGCGGGGGGGCCGGCGAGCAGTACTTC
TRBJ1-1 TRBD1 TRBV5-1 NA CASSLEGGALGTEAFF TGCGCCAGCAGCTTGGAAGGGGGCGCGTTAGGGACTGAAGCTTTCTTT
TRBJ2-2 NA TRBV19 few CASQRGTGELFF TGTGCCAGTCAAAGGGGCACCGGGGAGCTGTTTTTT
TRBJ2-6 TRBD1 TRBV6-6 NA CASSLLLTGGSGANVLTF TGTGCCAGCAGTCTACTACTCACAGGGGGCTCTGGGGCCAACGTCCTGACTTTC
TRBJ1-2 NA TRBV7-2 few CASSAGVNYGYTF TGTGCCAGCAGCGCGGGAGTAAACTATGGCTACACCTTC
TRBJ1-3 NA TRBV28 NA CATKDRRSGNTIYF TGTGCCACCAAGGATCGGCGGTCTGGAAACACCATATATTTT
TRBJ1-1 NA TRBV5-1 NA CASSFEGTTEAFF TGCGCCAGCAGCTTCGAGGGAACGACTGAAGCTTTCTTT
TRBJ1-6 TRBD1 TRBV7-6 once CASSAPGGDRENSPLHF TGTGCCAGCAGCGCGCCCGGGGGAGACAGGGAAAATTCACCCCTCCACTTT
TRBJ2-2 NA TRBV2 medium-sized CASSELPSPTGELFF TGTGCCAGCAGTGAATTGCCTAGTCCCACCGGGGAGCTGTTTTTT
TRBJ1-5 NA TRBV7-8 NA CASSPHRAGSNQPQHF TGTGCCAGCAGCCCGCACAGGGCAGGTAGCAATCAGCCCCAGCATTTT
TRBJ1-2 TRBD1 TRBV12-3/TRBV12-4 once CASKVQGGYGYTF TGTGCCAGCAAGGTCCAGGGGGGCTATGGCTACACCTTC